This TCR beta chain was recovered during a study of T cell changes during pregnancy in multiple sclerosis. CDR3 length equals 14 residues. Germline CDR1 reads SGHRS; CDR2 reads YFSETQ. Trimming removed 3 bases from V and 7 bases from J, with 16 bases in between. TCRdb's copy holds only in-frame clones and misses some; the assay was immunoSEQ multiplex PCR. Here the sample spans 50,000 to 65,000 clones, approximately 93% being singletons. This TCR came from a female donor with multiple sclerosis, enrolled in a pregnancy study. The chain recombines TRBV5-1 with TRBJ1-1, with D possibly matching TRBD1 (5 bases). Sample: CD8+ T cells from peripheral blood mononuclear cells, taken in the second trimester of pregnancy. The CDR3 sequence is CASSSPMARGEAFF. Written as DNA, the CDR3 is TGCGCCAGCAGCTCACCCATGGCTAGGGGTGAAGCTTTCTTT. The complete variable domain, with remaining parts taken from reference TRBV5-1 and TRBJ1-1, reads KAGVTQTPRYLIKTRGQQVTLSCSPISGHRSVSWYQQTPGQGLQFLFEYFSETQRNKGNFPGRFSGRQFSNSRSEMNVSTLELGDSALYLCASSSPMARGEAFFGQGTRLTVV.